The text below deals with one TCR beta chain. These data come from a study of blood T cell repertoires in COVID-19. Study overall: Material from acute and convalescent COVID-19 was sourced from the United States, Italy and Spain. Sample material is recorded as cDNA or gDNA derived from T cells, B-cell-depleted T cells, or PBMCs.

Study processing details: Reference gene primer amplification yielded estimated nucleated cell counts. Produced via immunoSEQ multiplex PCR; TCRdb's table is partial and in-frame only. V, J and clone size are taken as reported in that table, and D and trimming were inferred from the DNA itself. The data hold 25,000 to 35,000 clones, with roughly 85% observed a single time. The CDR3 has 12 amino acids. V was pared by 8 bases and J by 3 bases, with 1 base of the junction left unmatched. Germline loops: CDR1 SGHTA, CDR2 FQGTGA. The TCR sequence derives from a man older than 75 with active COVID-19. The sample comprised peripheral blood. The gene calls are TRBV7-3 and TRBJ2-1; 7 bases are shared with TRBD1. CDR3 residues: CASGTDYNEQFF. CDR3 DNA sequence: TGTGCCAGCGGGACAGACTACAATGAGCAGTTCTTC.